Sequencing of this T cell receptor beta chain was carried out in a study of T-cell memory formation after mild COVID-19. Study at large: Clustering of TCRs was largely donor specific.

This clonotype has ten or more counts. Per the germline V gene, CDR1 is MNHEY and CDR2 is SMNVEV (reference sequence). The CDR3 runs 24 residues. Trimming cost V 0 bases and J 2 bases; bases outside gene matches: 21. TCRdb processed the 5' RACE reads anew with MiXCR; each CDR3 protein has one entry. The top ten clones hold 11% to 15% of a sample with 25,000 or so distinct CDR3 sequences, roughly 7% of them seen once. The source of this sequence is an adult woman who had mild COVID-19 (a few samples of this study predate the infection). Cell type and time point are not known. Material: PBMCs or a T cell subset sorted from them (not recorded which). The chain is built from TRBV27 and TRBJ2-1; 14 positions agree with TRBD2. In nucleotides, the CDR3 is TGTGCCAGCAGTTTATCGATACTTAGTCGGGGACTAGCGGGAGTGTCGTCCCCCTACAATGAGCAGTTCTTC. Translating gives CASSLSILSRGLAGVSSPYNEQFF.